Presented here are 26 T cell receptor beta chains from one specimen sequenced in a study of blood T cell repertoires in COVID-19. Measured with immunoSEQ multiplex PCR; TCRdb has only the in-frame clones, and not every one. The sample has 200,000 or so clones; around 80% are singletons. The material sequenced was peripheral blood. The receptors derive from a human donor with acute or convalescent COVID-19. The donor label of this sample is uncertain.

The chain couples TRBV18 to TRBJ1-5; perhaps TRBD1 as D (6 bases). Trimming cost V 3 bases and J 0 bases, with 9 bases left between them. Germline V gives CDR1 KGHSH, CDR2 LQKENI. CDR3 size: 15 residues. The CDR3 protein is CASSPGQSSNQPQHF. The CDR3 coding sequence is TGTGCCAGCTCACCGGGACAAAGTAGCAATCAGCCCCAGCATTTT.

The table lists this clone with a count of one. This same CDR3 is encoded by further DNA sequences in the sample. This chain uses TRBV28 with TRBJ1-3; no firm D call. Between the trimmed V and J ends, which lost 2 bases and 4 bases, there was a span of 3 bases. The length of the CDR3 is 12 residues. Germline assignment: CDR1 MDHEN and CDR2 SYDVKM. The CDR3 DNA sequence: TGTGCCAGCAGTTTAGCGGGAAACACCATATATTTT. Its protein product is CASSLAGNTIYF.

The chain has TRBV10-3 and TRBJ2-7; 7 nucleotides agree with TRBD1. Germline V gene lookup returns CDR1 ENHRY and CDR2 SYGVKD. The CDR3 extends over 13 amino acids. Trimming at V came to 6 bases and at J to 3 bases, leaving 5 bases not matched to a gene. CDR3 in amino acids: CAIRSRQGYEQYF. The CDR3 bases are TGTGCCATCAGAAGTCGACAGGGCTACGAGCAGTACTTC.

This rearrangement joins TRBV9 to TRBJ2-5; 9 bases are shared with TRBD2. The CDR3 is made up of 17 amino acids. V was clipped by 1 base and J by 2 bases; unmatched bases: 9. The V gene's germline CDR1 is SGDLS and CDR2 YYNGEE. The CDR3 loop is CASSVSPGAGGQETQYF. The CDR3 DNA reads TGTGCCAGCAGCGTATCCCCCGGGGCGGGAGGGCAAGAGACCCAGTACTTC.

V and J are TRBV14 and TRBJ1-2, with D uncertain. The CDR3 runs to 11 residues. The germline V gene encodes CDR1 SGHDN and CDR2 FVKESK. V shed 0 bases and J shed 10 bases, with 6 bases lying between them. In DNA form, the CDR3 reads TGTGCCAGCAGCCAAGATGTCGTCTACACCTTC. This sequence encodes CASSQDVVYTF.

The CDR3 DNA sequence: TGTGCCTGGAGAGTTTGGGCCGGAAACACCATATATTTT. Its protein is CAWRVWAGNTIYF. The J gene is TRBJ1-3, the V gene TRBV30; D not certain. From germline, CDR1 is GTSNPN and CDR2 SVGIG (reference sequence). The CDR3 totals 13 residues. V lost 3 bases and J lost 4, with 10 bases in between.

The gene calls are TRBV7-9 and TRBJ1-4, with TRBD1 identical over 7 bases. The length of the CDR3 is 15 residues. V dropped 5 bases and J dropped 0; count of bases not matched to a gene: 3. Per the germline V gene, CDR1 is SEHNR and CDR2 is FQNEAQ (reference sequence). The DNA for the CDR3 is TGTGCCAGCAGCCCCGGACAGGCAACTAATGAAAAACTGTTTTTT. Translating gives CASSPGQATNEKLFF. Full variable domain (outside the CDR3, taken from reference TRBV7-9 and TRBJ1-4): DTGVSQNPRHKITKRGQNVTFRCDPISEHNRLYWYRQTLGQGPEFLTYFQNEAQLEKSRLLSDRFSAERPKGSFSTLEIQRTEQGDSAMYLCASSPGQATNEKLFFGSGTQLSVL.

The CDR3 loop is CASRPGTSGSYEQYF. Here the CDR3 DNA reads TGTGCCAGTAGACCTGGGACTAGCGGGAGCTACGAGCAGTACTTC. The chain uses TRBV19 and TRBJ2-7; 14 nucleotides align to TRBD2. Germline assignment: CDR1 LNHDA and CDR2 SQIVND (reference sequence). The CDR3 totals 15 residues. Trimming took 6 bases from V and 3 from J; bases not matched to a gene: 4.

As regards this clone: Within the sample, other DNA sequences also encode this same CDR3. The rearrangement joins TRBV18 to TRBJ1-2; 9 nucleotides match TRBD1. This CDR3 spans 15 amino acids. V lost 0 bases to trimming and J lost 5 bases; unmatched junction nucleotides: 4. The germline CDR1 and CDR2 sequences are KGHSH and LQKENI. In nucleotides, the CDR3 is TGTGCCAGCTCACCACCGGGACAGGGATATTATGGCTACACCTTC. Translating gives CASSPPGQGYYGYTF.

This clone was detected once. The chain employs TRBV5-6 and TRBJ2-3; D not certain. This CDR3 contains 13 residues. In germline, CDR1 is SGHDT, CDR2 YYEEEE. V lost 0 bases to trimming and J lost 1 base, with 3 bases between them. CDR3 in amino acids: CASSLAGTDTQYF. CDR3 in DNA: TGTGCCAGCAGCTTGGCGGGCACAGATACGCAGTATTTT.

This clone occurred a few times. The CDR3 here is CACATEGEQYF. CDR3 bases: TGTGCCTGCGCGACTGAGGGCGAGCAGTACTTC. The chain couples TRBV30 to TRBJ2-7; the D gene is possibly TRBD2 (5 bases). The CDR3 is made up of 11 amino acids. Germline V gives CDR1 GTSNPN, CDR2 SVGIG (reference sequence). Trimming shortened V by 6 bases and J by 6 bases, and 12 bases separated the two germline ends.

For the CDR3, the DNA is TGTGCCATCCTACCACAGGGACCTTTAAGTGGCTACACCTTC. Its protein product is CAILPQGPLSGYTF. The chain combines TRBV10-3 with TRBJ1-2, with D perhaps TRBD1 (6 bases). There are 14 residues in the CDR3. Germline V gives CDR1 ENHRY, CDR2 SYGVKD. The V end lost 8 bases, the J end lost 7 bases, and 20 bases lay between the germline ends.

CDR3 sequence: CASSPLGTSGSYNEQFF. The CDR3, as DNA: TGTGCCAGCTCACCTCTTGGCACTAGCGGGAGTTACAATGAGCAGTTCTTC. This chain uses TRBV18 with TRBJ2-1; 11 positions agree with TRBD2. The J segment lost 4 bases and the V segment lost 3 bases, leaving 8 bases of the junction unmatched. This CDR3 comprises 17 residues. In germline, CDR1 is KGHSH, CDR2 LQKENI.

This rearrangement joins TRBV6-1 to TRBJ2-7, with 11 bases aligning to TRBD2. The CDR3 length is 19 residues. Germline CDR1 MNHNS, CDR2 SASEGT. V lost 2 bases and J lost 3; bases outside the gene matches: 15. The CDR3 coding sequence is TGTGCCAGCAGTGAAAGAGGTAGCGGGAGGGCCGATCGCCTCTACGAGCAGTACTTC. This translates into CASSERGSGRADRLYEQYF.

This sequence joins TRBV18 and TRBJ1-3; 11 bases map to TRBD1. This CDR3 is 19 amino acids long. Per germline, CDR1 KGHSH and CDR2 LQKENI. J was trimmed by 2 bases and V by 3 bases; bases with no gene match: 12. DNA for the CDR3: TGTGCCAGCTCACCGACAACTCCACCGGGACAGGGGGCTGGAAACACCATATATTTT. The encoded protein is CASSPTTPPGQGAGNTIYF. Full variable domain (outside the CDR3, taken from reference TRBV18 and TRBJ1-3): NAGVMQNPRHLVRRRGQEARLRCSPMKGHSHVYWYRQLPEEGLKFMVYLQKENIIDESGMPKERFSAEFPKEGPSILRIQQVVRGDSAAYFCASSPTTPPGQGAGNTIYFGEGSWLTVV.

The CDR3 loop is CASRVGADTEAFF. CDR3 in DNA: TGTGCCAGCAGGGTCGGAGCCGACACTGAAGCTTTCTTT. This rearrangement joins TRBV6-5 to TRBJ1-1; D remains ambiguous. Germline V gives CDR1 MNHEY, CDR2 SVGAGI. The ends were cut back, 6 bases at V and 3 bases at J, with 11 bases in the middle. This CDR3 region has 13 residues.

The rearrangement uses TRBV11-2 and TRBJ2-2; 8 bases are a match to TRBD1. This CDR3 region has 16 residues. V lost 4 bases and J lost 7; bases outside the gene matches: 11. Per germline, CDR1 SGHAT and CDR2 FQNNGV. CDR3 region: CASSSRPDRAGGELFF. The CDR3 DNA follows: TGTGCCAGCAGCTCAAGACCGGACAGGGCTGGCGGGGAGCTGTTTTTT.

The chain has TRBV6-4 and TRBJ1-5, with 7 bases matching TRBD1. The V gene end was trimmed by 5 bases and the J gene end by 0 bases; junction bases not matched to a gene: 10. Germline V CDR1 and CDR2: MRHNA, SNTAGT. This CDR3 comprises 17 residues. Here the CDR3 DNA reads TGTGCCAGCAGTAACCGGGACAGATTATTTAGCAATCAGCCCCAGCATTTT. This sequence encodes CASSNRDRLFSNQPQHF.

This rearrangement joins TRBV19 to TRBJ2-1; 9 bases are a match to TRBD1. Germline-derived CDR1 and CDR2 are LNHDA and SQIVND (reference sequence). The junction had 10 bases not matched to a gene; V was cut back by 4 bases and J by 6 bases. This CDR3 spans 16 amino acids. CDR3 DNA: TGTGCCAGTAGTAGCCCGGGACAGGGTTTGCGCAATGAGCAGTTCTTC. It encodes CASSSPGQGLRNEQFF.

V is TRBV11-2 and J is TRBJ2-1; 7 nucleotides agree with TRBD2. Germline V gene data show CDR1 as SGHAT and CDR2 as FQNNGV. Germline trimming cut 3 bases from V and 4 bases from J; bases unmatched to any gene: 9. CDR3 size: 16 residues. CDR3 nucleotides: TGTGCCAGCAGCTTGAGGCGCGGGAGACAGTACAATGAGCAGTTCTTC. Its translation is CASSLRRGRQYNEQFF.

The chain uses TRBV15 and TRBJ1-2; D might be TRBD1 (6 bases). The CDR3 contains 16 residues. Deletions cut 1 base from V and 1 base from J, with 13 bases between. Germline values: CDR1 LNHNV, CDR2 YYDKDF (reference sequence). As DNA, the CDR3 is TGTGCCACCAGCAGAGCGCCAGGGACAAATAACTATGGCTACACCTTC. Its translation: CATSRAPGTNNYGYTF.

J is TRBJ2-3 and V is TRBV5-4; a possible D gene is TRBD2 (6 bases). CDR3 length: 15 residues. Trimming stripped 2 bases from V and 0 bases from J, with 10 bases between. CDR1 is SGHNT, CDR2 YYREEE, per germline (reference sequence). The CDR3 coding sequence is TGTGCCAGCAGCTTACAAGCGGGTAGCACAGATACGCAGTATTTT. The encoded protein is CASSLQAGSTDTQYF.

The chain combines TRBV10-3 with TRBJ2-3; D possibly corresponds to TRBD1 (6 bases). In germline, CDR1 is ENHRY, CDR2 SYGVKD. This CDR3 contains 14 residues. Trimming took off 4 bases at V and 0 bases at J, with 8 bases between the two ends. The CDR3 DNA follows: TGTGCCATCAGTGTGGGGACAAGCACAGATACGCAGTATTTT. This gives the protein CAISVGTSTDTQYF.

The chain links TRBV7-3 to TRBJ2-3, with TRBD1 identical over 9 bases. This CDR3 has 15 amino acids. The J segment lost 8 bases and the V segment lost 5 bases, leaving 11 bases of the junction unmatched. Germline lookup yields CDR1 SGHTA and CDR2 FQGTGA. The chain's CDR3 is CASSPPGQGSFTQYF. The CDR3 coding sequence is TGTGCCAGCAGCCCACCTGGACAGGGGAGTTTTACGCAGTATTTT.

The V and J genes are TRBV18 and TRBJ2-1, with 9 positions matching TRBD2. CDR3 size: 15 residues. Trimming took 3 bases from V and 3 from J; bases not matched to a gene: 3. Germline V gives CDR1 KGHSH, CDR2 LQKENI. The CDR3 is CASSPGREGYNEQFF. CDR3 DNA sequence: TGTGCCAGCTCACCGGGGCGGGAGGGCTACAATGAGCAGTTCTTC.

This clone was recorded a few times. At one end the junction does not follow the germline gene, possibly because of a read error. The chain combines TRBV2 with TRBJ2-2, with 10 bases aligning to TRBD2. CDR3 length equals 15 residues. The germline gives CDR1 SNHLY, CDR2 FYNNEI. In DNA form, the CDR3 reads TGTGCCAGCAGGCCCACTAGCGGGAACCCCGGGGAGCTGTTTTTT. Its translation: CASRPTSGNPGELFF.